This T cell receptor (beta chain) was observed in a study of blood T cell repertoires in COVID-19. Study context: Acute and convalescent COVID-19 samples came from the United States, Italy and Spain. PBMCs, B-cell-depleted T cells, or T cells were the source of the cDNA or gDNA that made up the material.

Original data processing: Reference gene primers were amplified, and this amplification served to estimate nucleated cell counts. TCRdb's copy holds only in-frame clones and misses some; the assay was immunoSEQ multiplex PCR. That table supplies the V and J calls and clone size; D and trimming were determined from the DNA. The sample contains just under 300,000 clones, more than 75% of which appear only once. This CDR3 is 16 amino acids long. Trimming pared 1 base from V and 0 bases from J, leaving 10 bases between. CDR1 is LGHDT and CDR2 is YNNKEL in the germline V gene (reference sequence). The J gene is TRBJ1-3, the V gene TRBV3-1 (or the pseudogene TRBV3-2), with D uncertain. Sample: peripheral blood. The TCR originated in a man aged 65-85 years with acute or convalescent COVID-19. The CDR3 DNA reads as TGTGCCAGCAGCCAAGGGGCGGGGTACTCTGGAAACACCATATATTTT. Amino acid sequence: CASSQGAGYSGNTIYF.